A selection of T cell receptor beta chains follows, all from one sample in a study of cytomegalovirus exposure and HLA in healthy donors. Assay: immunoSEQ multiplex PCR; the TCRdb copy retains only in-frame clones and omits some. The table has around 70,000 clones, about 78% seen once. Sequenced input: PBMCs. These TCRs come from a woman aged 40-49 years in good health and CMV-seropositive. Both conserved end residues are part of each CDR3. A D gene is named only where the DNA matches it firmly. The size entry is marked missing in some rows and otherwise reads once, few, many or a size class.

J gene: TRBJ1-1
V gene: TRBV7-3
clone size: NA
D gene: TRBD1
CDR3 protein: CASSPQGADTEAFF
CDR3 DNA: TGTGCCAGCAGCCCACAGGGGGCGGACACTGAAGCTTTCTTT

J gene: TRBJ1-1
V gene: TRBV6-1
clone size: NA
D gene: NA
CDR3 protein: CASPGAGAETEAFF
CDR3 DNA: TGTGCCAGTCCCGGGGCGGGGGCGGAAACTGAAGCTTTCTTT

J gene: TRBJ2-3
V gene: TRBV2
clone size: NA
D gene: TRBD2
CDR3 protein: CASSEGRGGWNTQYF
CDR3 DNA: TGTGCCAGCAGTGAAGGGCGGGGGGGTTGGAATACGCAGTATTTT

J gene: TRBJ2-3
V gene: TRBV4-1
clone size: NA
D gene: NA
CDR3 protein: CASSQGGRGTDTQYF
CDR3 DNA: TGCGCCAGCAGCCAAGGGGGGCGCGGGACAGATACGCAGTATTTT

J gene: TRBJ1-5
V gene: TRBV2
clone size: NA
D gene: NA
CDR3 protein: CASSEGGYRAQPQHF
CDR3 DNA: TGTGCCAGCAGTGAAGGAGGGTACAGGGCGCAGCCCCAGCATTTT

J gene: TRBJ1-6
V gene: TRBV5-8
clone size: NA
D gene: NA
CDR3 protein: CASSLEMIGSPLHF
CDR3 DNA: TGTGCCAGCAGCTTAGAAATGATCGGTTCACCCCTCCACTTT

J gene: TRBJ1-1
V gene: TRBV28
clone size: NA
D gene: NA
CDR3 protein: CASSLAGHVRPEAFF
CDR3 DNA: TGTGCCAGCAGTTTAGCCGGACATGTGCGTCCTGAAGCTTTCTTT

J gene: TRBJ1-3
V gene: TRBV6-5
clone size: NA
D gene: NA
CDR3 protein: CASSQAGNTIYF
CDR3 DNA: TGTGCCAGCAGCCAAGCCGGAAACACCATATATTTT

J gene: TRBJ1-6
V gene: TRBV5-1
clone size: NA
D gene: TRBD1
CDR3 protein: CASSMDRRSPLHF
CDR3 DNA: TGCGCCAGCAGCATGGACAGGCGTTCACCCCTCCACTTT

J gene: TRBJ2-2
V gene: TRBV5-4
clone size: once
D gene: TRBD2
CDR3 protein: CASSLFREGTGELFF
CDR3 DNA: TGTGCCAGCAGCTTGTTCAGGGAGGGCACCGGGGAGCTGTTTTTT

J gene: TRBJ1-4
V gene: TRBV2
clone size: NA
D gene: NA
CDR3 protein: CASRAGATNEKLFF
CDR3 DNA: TGTGCCAGCAGGGCAGGTGCAACTAATGAAAAACTGTTTTTT

J gene: TRBJ1-1
V gene: TRBV28
clone size: NA
D gene: NA
CDR3 protein: CASSLFGGREAFF
CDR3 DNA: TGTGCCAGCAGTTTATTCGGCGGGCGGGAAGCTTTCTTT

J gene: TRBJ1-3
V gene: TRBV18
clone size: NA
D gene: TRBD1
CDR3 protein: CASSPLGQGSGNTIYF
CDR3 DNA: TGTGCCAGCTCACCCCTGGGACAGGGCTCTGGAAACACCATATATTTT

J gene: TRBJ1-6
V gene: TRBV4-3
clone size: NA
D gene: NA
CDR3 protein: CASSQDRRTPNSPLHF
CDR3 DNA: TGCGCCAGCAGCCAAGATCGTCGGACTCCGAATTCACCCCTCCACTTT

J gene: TRBJ1-2
V gene: TRBV4-1
clone size: NA
D gene: NA
CDR3 protein: CASSQAGILNYGYTF
CDR3 DNA: TGCGCCAGCAGCCAAGCGGGTATACTTAACTATGGCTACACCTTC

J gene: TRBJ2-5
V gene: TRBV5-1
clone size: NA
D gene: NA
CDR3 protein: CASSLESGGKRETQYF
CDR3 DNA: TGCGCCAGCAGCTTGGAGTCGGGCGGAAAGCGGGAGACCCAGTACTTC

J gene: TRBJ2-3
V gene: TRBV19
clone size: NA
D gene: TRBD1
CDR3 protein: CASTKPGQGLDTQYF
CDR3 DNA: TGTGCCAGTACCAAGCCGGGACAGGGGCTAGATACGCAGTATTTT

J gene: TRBJ1-2
V gene: TRBV5-1
clone size: NA
D gene: NA
CDR3 protein: CASSLTGPGYTF
CDR3 DNA: TGCGCCAGCAGCTTAACAGGGCCCGGCTACACCTTC

J gene: TRBJ2-1
V gene: TRBV11-2
clone size: NA
D gene: NA
CDR3 protein: CASSPTGQGTPYNEQFF
CDR3 DNA: TGTGCCAGCAGCCCGACTGGGCAGGGGACCCCCTACAATGAGCAGTTCTTC

J gene: TRBJ2-2
V gene: TRBV7-2
clone size: NA
D gene: TRBD1
CDR3 protein: CASRPDRADTGELFF
CDR3 DNA: TGTGCCAGCAGACCTGACAGGGCAGACACCGGGGAGCTGTTTTTT

J gene: TRBJ2-1
V gene: TRBV5-6
clone size: NA
D gene: TRBD2
CDR3 protein: CASSLGLAGGLEQFF
CDR3 DNA: TGTGCCAGCAGCCTCGGACTAGCGGGGGGGCTTGAGCAGTTCTTC

J gene: TRBJ1-4
V gene: TRBV19
clone size: few
D gene: TRBD1
CDR3 protein: CASRGQSNEKLFF
CDR3 DNA: TGTGCCAGTAGGGGACAGAGCAATGAAAAACTGTTTTTT